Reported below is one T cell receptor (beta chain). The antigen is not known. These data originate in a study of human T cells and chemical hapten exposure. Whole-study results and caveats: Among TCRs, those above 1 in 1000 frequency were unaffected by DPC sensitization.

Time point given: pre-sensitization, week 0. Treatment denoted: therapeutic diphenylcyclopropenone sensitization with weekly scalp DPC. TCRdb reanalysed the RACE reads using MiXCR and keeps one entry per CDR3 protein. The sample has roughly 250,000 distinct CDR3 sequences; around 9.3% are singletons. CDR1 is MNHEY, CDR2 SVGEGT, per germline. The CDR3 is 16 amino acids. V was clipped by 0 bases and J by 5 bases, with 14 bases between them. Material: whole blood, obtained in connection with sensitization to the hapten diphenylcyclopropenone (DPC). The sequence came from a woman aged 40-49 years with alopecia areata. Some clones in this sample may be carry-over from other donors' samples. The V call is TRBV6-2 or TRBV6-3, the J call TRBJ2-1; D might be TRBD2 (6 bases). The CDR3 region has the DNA TGTGCCAGCAGTTACTCAGGGCGGGGTACCAACAATGAGCAGTTCTTC. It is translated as CASSYSGRGTNNEQFF.